This entry lists 21 T cell receptor beta chains sequenced from one sample in a study of cytomegalovirus exposure and HLA in healthy donors. With 60 Vbeta and 13 Jbeta primers, the PCR was carried out. Data came from immunoSEQ multiplex PCR; TCRdb stores just in-frame clones and leaves some out. Of about 130,000 clones listed, 80% to 85% are singletons. Sequenced: PBMCs. Receptor source: a human donor in good health.

The rearrangement uses TRBV9 and TRBJ2-3; 9 bases agree with TRBD1. CDR3 size: 16 residues. V was pared by 2 bases and J by 5 bases, with 9 bases of the junction left unmatched. Germline lookup yields CDR1 SGDLS and CDR2 YYNGEE. CDR3 sequence reads: CASSVRDRVFIDTQYF. The CDR3 DNA is TGTGCCAGCAGCGTCCGGGACAGGGTTTTTATAGATACGCAGTATTTT.

The rearrangement uses TRBV11-2 and TRBJ2-2, with D maybe TRBD1 (5 bases). The length of the CDR3 is 15 residues. The germline V gene encodes CDR1 SGHAT and CDR2 FQNNGV. V was shortened by 7 bases and J by 3 bases, with 15 bases between the two germline ends. The CDR3 loop is CASTLLWGDTGELFF. The CDR3 nucleotides read TGTGCCAGCACCCTTCTGTGGGGCGACACCGGGGAGCTGTTTTTT.

V usage is TRBV10-3 and J usage is TRBJ2-1; 7 nucleotides line up with TRBD1. Germline V gene sequence: CDR1 ENHRY, CDR2 SYGVKD. This CDR3 has 13 amino acids. V gave up 10 bases and J gave up 5 bases; unmatched junction bases: 8. DNA of the CDR3: TGTGCCACCGCACAGGGGAAAAACAATGAGCAGTTCTTC. The encoded protein is CATAQGKNNEQFF.

The rearrangement uses TRBV7-9 and TRBJ2-1, with 11 bases lining up with TRBD2. With V trimmed by 5 bases and J by 0 bases, 3 bases remained unmatched. The CDR3 has 16 amino acids. Germline V gene lookup returns CDR1 SEHNR and CDR2 FQNEAQ (reference sequence). The CDR3 DNA reads TGTGCCAGCAGCCCTAGCGGGGGGACCTCCTACAATGAGCAGTTCTTC. Its protein product is CASSPSGGTSYNEQFF. The whole variable domain, filled in from reference TRBV7-9 and TRBJ2-1, reads DTGVSQNPRHKITKRGQNVTFRCDPISEHNRLYWYRQTLGQGPEFLTYFQNEAQLEKSRLLSDRFSAERPKGSFSTLEIQRTEQGDSAMYLCASSPSGGTSYNEQFFGPGTRLTVL.

The chain recombines TRBV14 with TRBJ2-3; possible D gene TRBD1, 6 bases. Trimming took off 1 base at V and 3 bases at J, with 11 bases between the two ends. There are 15 residues in the CDR3. The germline V gene encodes CDR1 SGHDN and CDR2 FVKESK. The CDR3 DNA reads TGTGCCAGCAGCCAAGGGGGGCCTGGGACAGATACGCAGTATTTT. This translates into CASSQGGPGTDTQYF.

The chain has TRBV28 and TRBJ2-1; D might be TRBD2 (6 bases). The V end lost 6 bases, the J end lost 0 bases, and 9 bases lay between the germline ends. Per germline, CDR1 MDHEN and CDR2 SYDVKM. CDR3 length equals 14 residues. The CDR3 nucleotides are TGTGCCAGCAGACGGGAGCTCTCCTACAATGAGCAGTTCTTC. Translation gives CASRRELSYNEQFF.

To note about this clone: Other DNA sequences within the sample encode an identical CDR3. The gene calls are TRBV9 and TRBJ2-1; D call uncertain. Trimming took off 0 bases at V and 9 bases at J, with 4 bases between the two ends. The CDR3 is made up of 11 amino acids. Germline CDR1 and CDR2: SGDLS and YYNGEE. The CDR3 reads CASSVGGEQFF. CDR3 nucleotide sequence: TGTGCCAGCAGCGTAGGAGGTGAGCAGTTCTTC. Full variable domain (missing parts from reference TRBV9 and TRBJ2-1): DSGVTQTPKHLITATGQRVTLRCSPRSGDLSVYWYQQSLDQGLQFLIQYYNGEERAKGNILERFSAQQFPDLHSELNLSSLELGDSALYFCASSVGGEQFFGPGTRLTVL.

This clone was seen a few times. The genes are TRBV29-1 and TRBJ1-4, with D unresolved. The CDR3 extends over 15 amino acids. Trimming shortened V by 6 bases and J by 4 bases, and 18 bases separated the two germline ends. Germline lookup yields CDR1 SQVTM and CDR2 ANQGSEA. The CDR3 DNA follows: TGCAGCGTGATCCCAGGACGGGGAGGTAATGAAAAACTGTTTTTT. Its translation: CSVIPGRGGNEKLFF.

This chain connects TRBV9 to TRBJ2-3; 7 nucleotides agree with TRBD2. The V gene's germline CDR1 is SGDLS and CDR2 YYNGEE. Trimming took 0 bases from V and 5 from J; bases not matched to a gene: 6. This CDR3 contains 15 residues. The CDR3 region is CASSVGRTGGDTQYF. The CDR3 DNA reads TGTGCCAGCAGCGTAGGGAGGACGGGGGGAGATACGCAGTATTTT.

With respect to this clone: At one end, the junction sequence differs from germline, possibly due to a read error. This rearrangement joins TRBV16 to TRBJ1-4; perhaps TRBD1 as D (6 bases). The CDR3 runs 12 residues. Germline V gene data show CDR1 as KGHSY and CDR2 as FQNENV. The CDR3 DNA is TGTGCCAGCAGCCTAGGCGTACAGGGAAGTTCCTTT. Translated, it gives CASSLGVQGSSF.

The CDR3 protein is CASSPRGNTEAFF. The CDR3, as DNA: TGTGCCAGCAGCCCACGGGGGAACACTGAAGCTTTCTTT. The chain couples TRBV6-6 to TRBJ1-1; unclear D gene. The CDR3 extends over 13 amino acids. V was clipped by 6 bases and J by 1 base, with 9 bases between them. CDR1 and CDR2 (germline): MNHNY, SVGAGI (reference sequence).

The gene calls are TRBV6-5 and TRBJ2-3; 8 bases are shared with TRBD1. The CDR3 has 15 amino acids. Looked up from germline, CDR1 is MNHEY and CDR2 is SVGAGI. Trimming removed 6 bases from V and 4 bases from J; junction bases left unmatched: 9. The CDR3 region has the DNA TGTGCCAGCAGCCACGGACAGGGTAGGCCAGATACGCAGTATTTT. Residues: CASSHGQGRPDTQYF.

The J gene is TRBJ2-1, the V gene TRBV4-1; D is possibly TRBD2 (6 bases). Germline CDR1 reads MGHRA; CDR2 reads YSYEKL. The CDR3 totals 14 residues. The V end was cut by 8 bases, the J end by 0 bases, with 11 bases between. CDR3 loop: CASRREDSYNEQFF. In DNA, the CDR3 is TGCGCCAGCCGTAGGGAGGACTCCTACAATGAGCAGTTCTTC.

The chain combines TRBV4-1 with TRBJ2-1; 7 nucleotides agree with TRBD1. Germline values: CDR1 MGHRA, CDR2 YSYEKL. V gave up 4 bases and J gave up 1 base; unmatched junction bases: 4. This CDR3 region has 15 residues. The CDR3 loop reads CASSLETGSYNEQFF. The CDR3, as DNA: TGCGCCAGCAGCCTTGAGACAGGGTCCTACAATGAGCAGTTCTTC.

The chain joins TRBV11-2 to TRBJ2-1, with TRBD2 matching over 7 bases. V gave up 2 bases and J gave up 1 base; unmatched junction bases: 5. Germline CDR1 SGHAT, CDR2 FQNNGV. The CDR3 length is 16 residues. The CDR3 region has the DNA TGTGCCAGCAGCTTAATGGGGGGGAGGTCCTACAATGAGCAGTTCTTC. Its translation is CASSLMGGRSYNEQFF.

This clone was observed a handful of times. The chain has TRBV7-9 and TRBJ1-1, with no clear D. CDR1 SEHNR and CDR2 FQNEAQ come from the germline V gene (reference sequence). CDR3 size: 13 residues. Between the trimmed V and J ends, which lost 0 bases and 8 bases, there was a span of 10 bases. The CDR3 region is CASSLAGSYEAFF. The CDR3 nucleotides read TGTGCCAGCAGCTTAGCCGGTAGCTACGAAGCTTTCTTT.

This chain connects TRBV5-6 to TRBJ1-2; D gene unclear. V was shortened by 4 bases and J by 4 bases, with 14 bases between the two germline ends. The CDR3 has 14 amino acids. Germline V gives CDR1 SGHDT, CDR2 YYEEEE. CDR3 amino acids: CASSPRGFGYGYTF. Written as DNA, the CDR3 is TGTGCCAGCAGCCCGAGAGGGTTTGGCTATGGCTACACCTTC.

The chain carries TRBV4-2 and TRBJ1-3; D is unclear. V was cut by 3 bases and J by 12 bases, with 18 bases left in between. The CDR3 is 14 residues long. CDR1 is LGHNA, CDR2 YNFKEQ, per germline. This CDR3 is CASSQEGPGDGIYF. DNA for the CDR3: TGTGCCAGCAGCCAGGAAGGGCCGGGAGACGGCATATATTTT.

CDR3 nucleotide sequence: TGTGCCAGCAGCCCGACAGGGATGCACGAGCAGTACTTC. This gives the protein CASSPTGMHEQYF. J is TRBJ2-7 and V is TRBV5-6; 7 positions match TRBD1. The CDR3 has 13 amino acids. The germline V gene encodes CDR1 SGHDT and CDR2 YYEEEE. The junction had 6 bases not matched to a gene; V was cut back by 4 bases and J by 5 bases. The entire variable domain, with the rest obtained from reference TRBV5-6 and TRBJ2-7, is as follows: DAGVTQSPTHLIKTRGQQVTLRCSPKSGHDTVSWYQQALGQGPQFIFQYYEEEERQRGNFPDRFSGHQFPNYSSELNVNALLLGDSALYLCASSPTGMHEQYFGPGTRLTVT.

The chain couples TRBV9 to TRBJ2-2; D call uncertain. This CDR3 has 13 amino acids. The V gene's germline CDR1 is SGDLS and CDR2 YYNGEE. Trimming shortened V by 1 base and J by 3 bases, and 4 bases separated the two germline ends. The CDR3 nucleotides are TGTGCCAGCAGCGTACCAGACACCGGGGAGCTGTTTTTT. Amino acid sequence: CASSVPDTGELFF.

This chain uses TRBV9 with TRBJ2-7; 11 bases match TRBD1. CDR3 size: 14 residues. CDR1 is SGDLS and CDR2 is YYNGEE in the germline V gene. J gave up 6 bases and V 0 bases, and 2 bases lay outside the gene matches. For the CDR3, the DNA is TGTGCCAGCAGCGTAGCTGGGACAGGGGGCGAGCAGTACTTC. Protein product: CASSVAGTGGEQYF.